Below, 12 T cell receptor beta chains from the same sample are listed, as sequenced in a study of graft-versus-host responses after intestinal transplantation. The data were produced by immunoSEQ multiplex PCR, yet TCRdb's version contains in-frame clones alone and is incomplete. The profile shows about 64,000 clones, over 90% of them singletons. No antigen has been assigned to these receptors. The sample here was unstimulated CD8+ T cells sorted from spleen or lymph node cells, taken before transplant. Every receptor here comes from a human donor who was the organ donor for an intestinal transplant.

This chain connects TRBV9 to TRBJ2-6; a weak D match, TRBD1 (6 bases). The ends were cut back, 4 bases at V and 0 bases at J, with 20 bases in the middle. The V gene's germline CDR1 is SGDLS and CDR2 YYNGEE. The CDR3 is 19 residues long. CDR3 sequence reads: CASSQARTATVSGANVLTF. The CDR3 DNA reads as TGTGCCAGCAGCCAGGCTAGGACAGCGACAGTCTCTGGGGCCAACGTCCTGACTTTC. Based on the CDR3 plus reference TRBV9 and TRBJ2-6, the full variable domain is DSGVTQTPKHLITATGQRVTLRCSPRSGDLSVYWYQQSLDQGLQFLIQYYNGEERAKGNILERFSAQQFPDLHSELNLSSLELGDSALYFCASSQARTATVSGANVLTFGAGSRLTVL.

This chain links TRBV9 with TRBJ2-2; D possibly corresponds to TRBD1 (6 bases). Between the trimmed V and J ends, which lost 3 bases and 2 bases, there was a span of 17 bases. CDR1 and CDR2 from the germline V gene are SGDLS and YYNGEE. The CDR3 length is 17 residues. CDR3 nucleotides: TGTGCCAGCAGCGACCACCTCCGGGACAATAACACCGGGGAGCTGTTTTTT. Protein sequence: CASSDHLRDNNTGELFF.

The chain joins TRBV27 to TRBJ2-3, with D perhaps matching TRBD1 (6 bases). CDR3 length: 14 amino acids. Trimming removed 2 bases from V and 6 bases from J, with 12 bases in between. Per the germline V gene, CDR1 is MNHEY and CDR2 is SMNVEV (reference sequence). The CDR3 nucleotides are TGTGCCAGCAGTTTACAGGTCCAGGGGGATACGCAGTATTTT. It codes for CASSLQVQGDTQYF.

The chain recombines TRBV28 with TRBJ2-1, with 10 bases aligning to TRBD2. The CDR3 loop spans 13 amino acids. The trim removed 6 bases at V and 7 bases at J, leaving 3 bases unmatched. Germline CDR1 MDHEN, CDR2 SYDVKM. The CDR3 here is CASSLAGENEQFF. The CDR3 DNA is TGTGCCAGCAGCCTAGCGGGAGAGAATGAGCAGTTCTTC. Variable domain in full (rest from reference TRBV28 and TRBJ2-1): DVKVTQSSRYLVKRTGEKVFLECVQDMDHENMFWYRQDPGLGLRLIYFSYDVKMKEKGDIPEGYSVSREKKERFSLILESASTNQTSMYLCASSLAGENEQFFGPGTRLTVL.

The chain employs TRBV2 and TRBJ2-7; D remains ambiguous. Germline lookup yields CDR1 SNHLY and CDR2 FYNNEI. Trimming left V 5 bases short and J 0 bases short, with 8 bases between. The CDR3 has 13 residues. In nucleotides, the CDR3 is TGTGCCAGCAGTATGAGAGACTCCTACGAGCAGTACTTC. It translates to CASSMRDSYEQYF.

This chain links TRBV10-1 with TRBJ2-7; weak D call: TRBD2 (5 bases). Deletions cut 0 bases from V and 0 bases from J, with 9 bases between. In germline, CDR1 is WNHNN, CDR2 SYGVQD (reference sequence). The CDR3 loop spans 15 amino acids. In DNA, the CDR3 is TGCGCCAGCAGTGAGTCGACGAGGGTCTCCTACGAGCAGTACTTC. Amino acids: CASSESTRVSYEQYF.

The chain combines TRBV19 with TRBJ2-3; D possibly corresponds to TRBD2 (5 bases). The CDR3 has 15 residues. V lost 5 bases and J lost 2, with 14 bases in between. The germline gives CDR1 LNHDA, CDR2 SQIVND (reference sequence). The CDR3 DNA reads as TGTGCCAGTAGTCCCCTGACTACTTTCACAGATACGCAGTATTTT. This encodes CASSPLTTFTDTQYF.

The V and J genes are TRBV28 and TRBJ2-1; TRBD2 matches 10 bases. This CDR3 is built from 15 residues. Germline CDR1 MDHEN, CDR2 SYDVKM. J gave up 8 bases and V 6 bases, and 10 bases lay outside the gene matches. The CDR3 DNA reads as TGTGCCAGCAGGTCGGCTAGCGGGAGTTTAGATGAGCAGTTCTTC. Residues: CASRSASGSLDEQFF.

The chain uses TRBV5-1 and TRBJ2-5, with 7 bases aligning to TRBD1. CDR3 length: 14 residues. The V and J ends lost 3 bases and 3 bases, in that order; junction bases with no gene match: 5. CDR1 and CDR2 (germline): SGHRS, YFSETQ. CDR3 residues: CASSSRTGEETQYF. The CDR3 DNA reads as TGCGCCAGCAGCTCCCGGACAGGCGAAGAGACCCAGTACTTC.

The rearrangement joins TRBV28 to TRBJ2-1; 11 bases match TRBD2. Germline CDR1 is MDHEN and CDR2 is SYDVKM. The CDR3 spans 18 residues. Trimming removed 5 bases from V and 5 bases from J; junction bases left unmatched: 14. Here the CDR3 reads CASSPLPLAGGPHNEQFF. The CDR3 DNA reads TGTGCCAGCAGTCCTTTACCCTTAGCGGGAGGGCCCCACAATGAGCAGTTCTTC. Looking up the rest from reference TRBV28 and TRBJ2-1 gives the full variable domain: DVKVTQSSRYLVKRTGEKVFLECVQDMDHENMFWYRQDPGLGLRLIYFSYDVKMKEKGDIPEGYSVSREKKERFSLILESASTNQTSMYLCASSPLPLAGGPHNEQFFGPGTRLTVL.

CDR3 sequence reads: CASSQDPENTGELFF. The CDR3 coding sequence is TGCGCCAGCAGCCAAGACCCAGAGAACACCGGGGAGCTGTTTTTT. The rearrangement joins TRBV4-3 to TRBJ2-2; D is undetermined. Looked up from germline, CDR1 is LGHNA and CDR2 is YSLEER. The V end was cut by 0 bases, the J end by 1 base, with 6 bases between. The CDR3 consists of 15 residues.

The V call is TRBV5-1, the J call TRBJ2-7; weak D call: TRBD2 (5 bases). Deletions cut 2 bases from V and 5 bases from J, with 17 bases between. CDR1 SGHRS and CDR2 YFSETQ come from the germline V gene. The CDR3 extends over 15 amino acids. CDR3 in amino acids: CASSFRRATLDEQYF. For the CDR3, the DNA is TGCGCCAGCAGCTTCAGGCGGGCTACCTTGGACGAGCAGTACTTC. The variable domain in full, with the rest retrieved from reference TRBV5-1 and TRBJ2-7, is KAGVTQTPRYLIKTRGQQVTLSCSPISGHRSVSWYQQTPGQGLQFLFEYFSETQRNKGNFPGRFSGRQFSNSRSEMNVSTLELGDSALYLCASSFRRATLDEQYFGPGTRLTVT.